This T cell receptor beta chain is drawn from a study of T cell repertoires in cytomegalovirus infection. Study in general: A matching HLA type, together with CMV infection, was signaled by public TCR beta signatures. Study-wide findings and caveats: There were carriers of CMV plus the relevant HLA, and cumulative public TCR beta family frequency identified them. Across the ex vivo response, the dominant clonotypes were HLA-C-restricted CMV-specific TCR beta clonotypes.

This clonotype was seen at least ten times. As yet, its antigen is unknown. V lost 1 base and J lost 5; bases outside the gene matches: 4. The CDR3 is made up of 14 amino acids. TCRdb independently ran MiXCR on the reads; one entry per CDR3 protein. The table shows around 280,000 distinct CDR3 sequences, with roughly 15% occurring only once. Sequenced: PBMCs. The sequence was collected from a human donor in good health (CMV status not recorded). Some clones in this sample may be carry-over from other donors' samples. The gene calls are TRBV12-3 or TRBV12-4 and TRBJ2-5; 7 bases align to TRBD2. CDR3 sequence (DNA): TGTGCCAGCAGTTTAGTGGGAGGGCGGGAGACCCAGTACTTC. It translates to CASSLVGGRETQYF.